This section outlines one T cell receptor (beta chain) sequence together with its context. This clonotype turned up a few times. Its antigen target is currently unknown. It has no much larger one-base neighbor in the sample; base qualities were not kept. The CDR3 runs 13 amino acids, cysteine and phenylalanine included. The DNA shown is the 39-base CDR3, in frame from base 1. V lost 2 bases and J lost 4 bases; the stretch between them is 10 bases long. The germline V gene yields SGHRS for CDR1 and YFSETQ for CDR2. The sequencer listed for this sample is Illumina HiSeq 2500. Quantitative 5'-RACE with molecular barcodes was used to prepare TCR beta libraries. Regarding the original processing steps: A new computational method based on a probabilistic model of VDJ rearrangement was used to identify disease-linked TCR variants. TCRdb reworked the public reads: Q25 trimming with fastp, MiXCR clone assembly, productive beta chains retained. Every CDR3 protein is listed once, alongside the most common genes and DNA of its rows. The authors' filters were not applied to this entry. A total of more than 300,000 distinct CDR3 sequences appear in this sample, 7.5% to 9% of them only once. The top ten clones comprise about 15% of the sample.

This specimen belongs to a study of CD8 T cells in ankylosing spondylitis (dated by TCRdb to about 2017). Context from the whole study: To find TCR variants linked to disease, the study profiled T cell receptor beta repertoires in ankylosing spondylitis patients and healthy donors. The full study cohort was made up of over 20 ankylosing spondylitis patients and over 90 healthy donors. Samples of peripheral blood were taken, and for ankylosing spondylitis patients, synovial fluid was collected as well.

Results and caveats for the whole study, not just this receptor: The disease-linked clones were reported to be significantly enriched in matched synovial fluid samples from ankylosing spondylitis patients. Blood from ankylosing spondylitis patients appeared to be characterized by a TCR beta motif made up of about 8 highly homologous amino acid variants. The disease-linked clones showed a CD8+ phenotype and occurred at relatively low frequencies in peripheral blood. Some TCR beta motif variants had previously been reported in synovial fluid and blood of reactive arthritis patients, which suggested common disease-initiation mechanisms.

The TCR originated in a male donor with ankylosing spondylitis. Material: blood, either unsorted or a sorted T cell fraction (not recorded which). The V and J genes are TRBV5-1 and TRBJ2-7; a tentative D call is TRBD1 (5 bases match). The DNA is as follows: TGCGCCAGCAGCTTAATTACAGGATACGAGCAGTACTTC. Its protein is CASSLITGYEQYF.